These T cell receptor beta chains were read from a single sample in a study of Tregs in tolerant kidney transplant recipients. Measured with immunoSEQ multiplex PCR; TCRdb has only the in-frame clones, and not every one. The table includes about 94,000 clones, 80% to 95% detected once. This specimen was CD4+ T cells from blood, taken before the transplant. These receptors were obtained from a human donor who received a combined kidney and bone marrow transplant. CDR3s include the opening cysteine and the closing phenylalanine or tryptophan. The D gene is left open where the match is weak. Size tells how often a clone was seen (once, few, many) or the class of an expanded clone, and some rows leave it out.

D gene: TRBD1; clone size: .; J gene: TRBJ1-2; V gene: TRBV5-1; CDR3 protein: CASSLVPPGQGDGYTF; CDR3 DNA: TGCGCCAGCAGCTTGGTTCCTCCGGGACAGGGAGATGGCTACACCTTC
D gene: .; clone size: .; J gene: TRBJ2-7; V gene: TRBV7-8; CDR3 protein: CASSPRGYTGESYEQYF; CDR3 DNA: TGTGCCAGCAGCCCCAGGGGTTATACCGGAGAATCCTACGAGCAGTACTTC
D gene: .; clone size: .; J gene: TRBJ2-3; V gene: TRBV6-5; CDR3 protein: CASSPTRFVTDTQYF; CDR3 DNA: TGTGCCAGCAGCCCGACTAGATTTGTAACAGATACGCAGTATTTT
D gene: .; clone size: .; J gene: TRBJ2-3; V gene: TRBV10-1; CDR3 protein: CAGPSLPQYF; CDR3 DNA: TGCGCCGGCCCCTCTCTCCCGCAGTATTTT
D gene: .; clone size: .; J gene: TRBJ1-1; V gene: TRBV11-2; CDR3 protein: CASSAGAQTNTEAFF; CDR3 DNA: TGTGCCAGCAGCGCTGGAGCTCAGACGAACACTGAAGCTTTCTTT
D gene: TRBD1; clone size: .; J gene: TRBJ2-7; V gene: TRBV6-1; CDR3 protein: CASRGSWGQKYF; CDR3 DNA: TGTGCCAGCAGGGGTTCCTGGGGACAGAAGTACTTC
D gene: TRBD1; clone size: .; J gene: TRBJ2-5; V gene: TRBV29-1; CDR3 protein: CSVTDRAQETQYF; CDR3 DNA: TGCAGCGTCACGGACAGGGCACAAGAGACCCAGTACTTC
D gene: .; clone size: .; J gene: TRBJ1-2; V gene: TRBV20-1; CDR3 protein: CSARNVGGYTF; CDR3 DNA: TGCAGTGCTAGAAATGTCGGGGGCTACACCTTC
D gene: .; clone size: .; J gene: TRBJ1-1; V gene: TRBV27; CDR3 protein: CASSLKGGFLNTEAFF; CDR3 DNA: TGTGCCAGCAGTTTAAAAGGGGGATTCCTGAACACTGAAGCTTTCTTT
D gene: .; clone size: once; J gene: TRBJ1-1; V gene: TRBV19; CDR3 protein: CASSIPRRQPNTEAFF; CDR3 DNA: TGTGCCAGTAGTATACCCCGAAGACAGCCAAACACTGAAGCTTTCTTT
D gene: .; clone size: .; J gene: TRBJ1-3; V gene: TRBV6-5; CDR3 protein: CASSTPLDRGTIYF; CDR3 DNA: TGTGCCAGCAGTACACCATTAGACCGGGGCACCATATATTTT
D gene: .; clone size: .; J gene: TRBJ2-3; V gene: TRBV2; CDR3 protein: CASRVDTQYF; CDR3 DNA: TGTGCCAGTCGAGTAGATACGCAGTATTTT
D gene: TRBD1; clone size: .; J gene: TRBJ2-7; V gene: TRBV7-9; CDR3 protein: CASSLTPPGQVVYEQYF; CDR3 DNA: TGTGCCAGCAGCTTAACGCCCCCGGGACAGGTAGTGTACGAGCAGTACTTC
D gene: .; clone size: once; J gene: TRBJ2-7; V gene: TRBV6-6; CDR3 protein: CASSYSTETYEQYF; CDR3 DNA: TGTGCCAGCAGTTACTCGACAGAAACCTACGAGCAGTACTTC
D gene: TRBD1; clone size: .; J gene: TRBJ2-3; V gene: TRBV19; CDR3 protein: CASSTSGTGGALDTQYF; CDR3 DNA: TGTGCCAGTAGTACCTCCGGGACAGGGGGCGCTTTAGATACGCAGTATTTT
D gene: TRBD1; clone size: .; J gene: TRBJ1-6; V gene: TRBV27; CDR3 protein: CASSFTRTGGRSPLHF; CDR3 DNA: TGTGCCAGCAGTTTCACCCGGACAGGCGGGCGCTCACCCCTCCACTTT
D gene: .; clone size: .; J gene: TRBJ2-5; V gene: TRBV19; CDR3 protein: CASSIGGLGTPQETQYF; CDR3 DNA: TGTGCCAGTAGTATAGGAGGCTTGGGGACACCGCAAGAGACCCAGTACTTC
D gene: TRBD2; clone size: once; J gene: TRBJ2-1; V gene: TRBV18; CDR3 protein: CASWGGLAAYNEQFF; CDR3 DNA: TGTGCCAGCTGGGGGGGACTAGCGGCTTACAATGAGCAGTTCTTC
D gene: TRBD1; clone size: .; J gene: TRBJ2-4; V gene: TRBV28; CDR3 protein: CASSSGQGRDIQYF; CDR3 DNA: TGTGCCAGCAGTTCAGGACAGGGGCGAGACATTCAGTACTTC
D gene: .; clone size: .; J gene: TRBJ2-1; V gene: TRBV21-1; CDR3 protein: CASSSWGGVCNEQFF; CDR3 DNA: TGTGCCAGCAGCTCCTGGGGGGGGGTTTGCAATGAGCAGTTCTTC
D gene: TRBD1; clone size: .; J gene: TRBJ1-5; V gene: TRBV19; CDR3 protein: CASSRTGIPQPQHF; CDR3 DNA: TGTGCCAGTAGTCGGACAGGGATTCCTCAGCCCCAGCATTTT
D gene: .; clone size: .; J gene: TRBJ2-7; V gene: TRBV10-3; CDR3 protein: CAINGAGGGFAYEQYF; CDR3 DNA: TGTGCCATCAACGGCGCAGGGGGAGGATTCGCCTACGAGCAGTACTTC
D gene: TRBD2; clone size: .; J gene: TRBJ2-4; V gene: TRBV5-1; CDR3 protein: CASSLEPSGSYIQYF; CDR3 DNA: TGCGCCAGCAGCTTGGAACCCAGCGGGAGTTACATTCAGTACTTC
D gene: TRBD2; clone size: .; J gene: TRBJ2-3; V gene: TRBV5-5; CDR3 protein: CASSLGGLAGAAGQYF; CDR3 DNA: TGTGCCAGCAGCTTGGGGGGACTAGCGGGAGCTGCGGGGCAGTATTTT
D gene: TRBD2; clone size: once; J gene: TRBJ2-1; V gene: TRBV11-3; CDR3 protein: CASSTSGHYNEQFF; CDR3 DNA: TGTGCCAGCAGCACTAGCGGGCACTACAATGAGCAGTTCTTC
D gene: .; clone size: .; J gene: TRBJ2-4; V gene: TRBV5-4; CDR3 protein: CASSLGSVGGPVVQYF; CDR3 DNA: TGTGCCAGCAGCTTGGGTTCAGTCGGCGGGCCCGTTGTTCAGTACTTC
D gene: .; clone size: .; J gene: TRBJ1-2; V gene: TRBV18; CDR3 protein: CASSLEGELYGYTF; CDR3 DNA: TGTGCCAGCTCGCTTGAGGGGGAACTCTATGGCTACACCTTC
D gene: TRBD2; clone size: .; J gene: TRBJ2-5; V gene: TRBV6-6; CDR3 protein: CASSYGRTSGQETQYF; CDR3 DNA: TGTGCCAGCAGTTATGGTAGGACTAGCGGGCAAGAGACCCAGTACTTC
D gene: .; clone size: .; J gene: TRBJ2-5; V gene: TRBV5-1; CDR3 protein: CASSLVAEGSETQYF; CDR3 DNA: TGCGCCAGCAGCTTGGTCGCGGAGGGTAGCGAGACCCAGTACTTC
D gene: .; clone size: .; J gene: TRBJ2-5; V gene: TRBV2; CDR3 protein: CASRPRYRDTQETQYF; CDR3 DNA: TGTGCCAGCAGACCCCGTTACCGGGACACCCAAGAGACCCAGTACTTC
D gene: TRBD2; clone size: .; J gene: TRBJ2-7; V gene: TRBV5-1; CDR3 protein: CASSVSGTSGGRSYEQYF; CDR3 DNA: TGCGCCAGCAGCGTGTCCGGGACTAGCGGGGGTCGATCCTACGAGCAGTACTTC
D gene: TRBD1; clone size: .; J gene: TRBJ1-1; V gene: TRBV5-6; CDR3 protein: CASSAGMDRKAFF; CDR3 DNA: TGTGCCAGCAGCGCCGGAATGGACAGGAAAGCTTTCTTT
D gene: .; clone size: .; J gene: TRBJ1-4; V gene: TRBV5-1; CDR3 protein: CASRGDRPNEKLFF; CDR3 DNA: TGCGCCAGCCGCGGCGACAGACCAAATGAAAAACTGTTTTTT
D gene: .; clone size: .; J gene: TRBJ2-1; V gene: TRBV7-2; CDR3 protein: CASSLTGYNEQFF; CDR3 DNA: TGTGCCAGCAGCTTGACGGGATACAATGAGCAGTTCTTC
D gene: .; clone size: .; J gene: TRBJ2-1; V gene: TRBV27; CDR3 protein: CASSFQQQNNEQFF; CDR3 DNA: TGTGCCAGCAGTTTTCAACAGCAGAACAATGAGCAGTTCTTC
D gene: TRBD1; clone size: .; J gene: TRBJ1-3; V gene: TRBV11-2; CDR3 protein: CASSLEGQGAFTTSGNTIYF; CDR3 DNA: TGTGCCAGCAGCTTAGAGGGACAGGGGGCTTTTACTACTTCTGGAAACACCATATATTTT
D gene: TRBD1; clone size: few; J gene: TRBJ2-2; V gene: TRBV27; CDR3 protein: CASRPSGQRKTGELFF; CDR3 DNA: TGTGCCAGCAGGCCCTCGGGACAGAGAAAGACCGGGGAGCTGTTTTTT
D gene: TRBD1; clone size: .; J gene: TRBJ1-3; V gene: TRBV7-9; CDR3 protein: CASSSDRESGNTIYF; CDR3 DNA: TGTGCCAGCAGCTCTGACAGGGAGTCTGGAAACACCATATATTTT
D gene: .; clone size: .; J gene: TRBJ2-1; V gene: TRBV18; CDR3 protein: CASSPTGPGYNEQFF; CDR3 DNA: TGTGCCAGCTCACCTACAGGGCCCGGTTACAATGAGCAGTTCTTC
D gene: .; clone size: .; J gene: TRBJ2-6; V gene: TRBV2; CDR3 protein: CASILEIPPSGANVLTF; CDR3 DNA: .
D gene: .; clone size: .; J gene: TRBJ2-2; V gene: TRBV5-1; CDR3 protein: CASSSGQLNTGELFF; CDR3 DNA: TGCGCCAGCAGCTCTGGACAGCTGAACACCGGGGAGCTGTTTTTT
D gene: .; clone size: .; J gene: TRBJ1-4; V gene: TRBV18; CDR3 protein: CASSRDKNEKLFF; CDR3 DNA: TGTGCCAGCTCACGGGACAAAAATGAAAAACTGTTTTTT
D gene: .; clone size: few; J gene: TRBJ1-1; V gene: TRBV19; CDR3 protein: CASRRAGINTEAFF; CDR3 DNA: TGTGCCAGTAGAAGAGCGGGGATCAACACTGAAGCTTTCTTT
D gene: .; clone size: .; J gene: TRBJ2-3; V gene: TRBV9; CDR3 protein: CASSVQGGGGTDTQYF; CDR3 DNA: TGTGCCAGCAGCGTTCAGGGCGGGGGCGGCACAGATACGCAGTATTTT
D gene: .; clone size: .; J gene: TRBJ1-4; V gene: TRBV27; CDR3 protein: CASRRRGLDEKLFF; CDR3 DNA: TGTGCCAGCAGACGGAGGGGCCTGGATGAAAAACTGTTTTTT
D gene: .; clone size: .; J gene: TRBJ2-6; V gene: TRBV5-8; CDR3 protein: CASSNGQRVSGANVLTF; CDR3 DNA: TGTGCCAGCTCGAACGGACAGCGAGTCTCTGGGGCCAACGTCCTGACTTTC
D gene: TRBD2; clone size: few; J gene: TRBJ2-5; V gene: TRBV7-2; CDR3 protein: CASSVHNLAGGPGTQYF; CDR3 DNA: TGTGCCAGCAGCGTCCATAATCTAGCGGGGGGGCCGGGGACCCAGTACTTC
D gene: .; clone size: .; J gene: TRBJ1-2; V gene: TRBV7-3; CDR3 protein: CASSLESGIGYTF; CDR3 DNA: TGTGCCAGCAGCTTAGAATCAGGGATAGGCTACACCTTC
D gene: .; clone size: .; J gene: TRBJ1-2; V gene: TRBV27; CDR3 protein: CASKRSGFGYTF; CDR3 DNA: TGTGCCAGTAAGAGATCAGGTTTCGGCTACACCTTC
D gene: .; clone size: .; J gene: TRBJ1-1; V gene: TRBV7-3; CDR3 protein: CASSLAAATEAFF; CDR3 DNA: TGTGCCAGCAGCTTAGCGGCCGCTACTGAAGCTTTCTTT
D gene: TRBD2; clone size: .; J gene: TRBJ2-3; V gene: TRBV5-8; CDR3 protein: CASSSPKGLAGDTDTQYF; CDR3 DNA: TGTGCCAGCAGCTCACCAAAAGGACTAGCGGGGGACACAGATACGCAGTATTTT
D gene: TRBD1; clone size: .; J gene: TRBJ2-5; V gene: TRBV29-1; CDR3 protein: CSVDRQGAGETQYF; CDR3 DNA: TGCAGCGTGGATCGACAGGGGGCCGGAGAGACCCAGTACTTC
D gene: .; clone size: .; J gene: TRBJ2-7; V gene: TRBV6-6; CDR3 protein: CATGNGGHLTYEQYF; CDR3 DNA: TGTGCCACGGGGAATGGCGGCCACCTAACCTACGAGCAGTACTTC
D gene: .; clone size: .; J gene: TRBJ1-3; V gene: TRBV28; CDR3 protein: CASSSPSGGSGNTIYF; CDR3 DNA: TGTGCCAGCAGCTCTCCTTCGGGGGGCTCTGGAAACACCATATATTTT